This TCR beta chain was recovered during a study of T cells in Graves' hyperthyroidism and ophthalmopathy. Study conclusions and caveats: In validation, the model predicted ophthalmopathy. These predictions came a median roughly 6.5 months before onset. Among clonotypes expanded in thyroid above 0.001, most were also found in blood.

This clonotype came up many times. Its antigen remains unknown. Clinical Activity Scores of at least 3, NOSPECS grades of at least 4 and durations under 3 months characterized ophthalmopathy patients. The CDR3 is 14 amino acids. V shed 6 bases and J 8 bases; nucleotides not matched to a gene: 10. Germline V gene data show CDR1 as KGHDR and CDR2 as SFDVKD. What was amplified from RNA transcripts were TCR beta CDR3 regions. First-round RT-PCR targeting the TCR CDR3 was performed with the HTBI primer set. TCRdb passed the multiplex PCR reads through MiXCR, listing each CDR3 protein once. This repertoire shows around 270,000 distinct CDR3 sequences, roughly 19% found once; its top ten account for 39%.

The sequencing sample was made of blood. This chain connects TRBV24-1 to TRBJ1-2; 8 bases agree with TRBD1. This receptor was taken from a man aged 45-65 years with Graves' ophthalmopathy. The CDR3 loop reads CATSRDGTGGGYTF. Written as DNA, the CDR3 is TGTGCCACCAGTCGTGACGGGACAGGAGGAGGCTACACCTTC.